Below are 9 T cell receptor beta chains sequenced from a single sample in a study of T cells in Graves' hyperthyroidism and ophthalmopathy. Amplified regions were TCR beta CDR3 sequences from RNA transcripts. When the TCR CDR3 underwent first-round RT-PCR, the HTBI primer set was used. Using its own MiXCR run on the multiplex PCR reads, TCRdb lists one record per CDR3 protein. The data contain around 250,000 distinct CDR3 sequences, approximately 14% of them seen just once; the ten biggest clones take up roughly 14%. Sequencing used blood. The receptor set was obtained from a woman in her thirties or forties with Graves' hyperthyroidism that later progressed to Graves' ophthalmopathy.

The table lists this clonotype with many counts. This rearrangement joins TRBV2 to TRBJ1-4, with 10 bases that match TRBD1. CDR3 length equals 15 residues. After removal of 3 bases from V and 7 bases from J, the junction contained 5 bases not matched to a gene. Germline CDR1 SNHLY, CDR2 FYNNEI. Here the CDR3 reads CASSDQGQGSEKLFF. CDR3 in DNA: TGTGCCAGCAGTGACCAGGGACAGGGGTCTGAAAAACTGTTTTTT.

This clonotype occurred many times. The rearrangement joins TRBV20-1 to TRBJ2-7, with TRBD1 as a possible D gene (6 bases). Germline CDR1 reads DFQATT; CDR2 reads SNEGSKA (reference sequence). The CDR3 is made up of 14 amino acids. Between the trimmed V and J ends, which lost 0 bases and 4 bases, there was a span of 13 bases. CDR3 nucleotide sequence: TGCAGTGCTAGAGACCCCAGGACAGATTACGAGCAGTACTTC. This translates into CSARDPRTDYEQYF.

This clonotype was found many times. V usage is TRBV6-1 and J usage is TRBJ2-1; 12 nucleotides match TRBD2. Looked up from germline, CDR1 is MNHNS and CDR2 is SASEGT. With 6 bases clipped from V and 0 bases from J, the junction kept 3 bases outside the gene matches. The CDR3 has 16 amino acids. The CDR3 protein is CASRKTSGGSYNEQFF. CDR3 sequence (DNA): TGTGCCAGCAGGAAGACTAGCGGGGGCTCCTACAATGAGCAGTTCTTC.

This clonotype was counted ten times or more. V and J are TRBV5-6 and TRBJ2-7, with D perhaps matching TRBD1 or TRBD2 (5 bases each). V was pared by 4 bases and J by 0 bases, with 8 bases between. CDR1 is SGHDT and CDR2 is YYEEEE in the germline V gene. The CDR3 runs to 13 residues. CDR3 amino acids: CASSPGPSYEQYF. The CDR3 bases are TGTGCCAGCAGCCCGGGACCCTCCTACGAGCAGTACTTC. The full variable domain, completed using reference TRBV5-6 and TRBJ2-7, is DAGVTQSPTHLIKTRGQQVTLRCSPKSGHDTVSWYQQALGQGPQFIFQYYEEEERQRGNFPDRFSGHQFPNYSSELNVNALLLGDSALYLCASSPGPSYEQYFGPGTRLTVT.

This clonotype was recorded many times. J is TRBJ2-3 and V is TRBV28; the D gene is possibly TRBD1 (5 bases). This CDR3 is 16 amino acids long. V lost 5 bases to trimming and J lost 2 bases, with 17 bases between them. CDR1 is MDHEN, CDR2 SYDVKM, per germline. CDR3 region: CASSPSTVSYTDTQYF. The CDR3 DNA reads TGTGCCAGCAGTCCTTCGACAGTTTCTTACACAGATACGCAGTATTTT.

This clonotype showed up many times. The CDR3 protein is CASTTQGPNTEAFF. The CDR3 DNA reads as TGTGCCAGCACTACACAGGGACCGAACACTGAAGCTTTCTTT. The chain couples TRBV28 to TRBJ1-1; D might be TRBD1 (6 bases). The ends were cut back, 7 bases at V and 1 base at J, with 13 bases in the middle. CDR1 and CDR2 from the germline V gene are MDHEN and SYDVKM. The CDR3 extends over 14 amino acids.

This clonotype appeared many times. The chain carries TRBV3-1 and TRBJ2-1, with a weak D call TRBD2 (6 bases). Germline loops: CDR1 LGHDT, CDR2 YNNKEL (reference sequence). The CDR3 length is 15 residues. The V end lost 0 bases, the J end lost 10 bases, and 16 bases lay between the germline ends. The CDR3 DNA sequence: TGTGCCAGCAGCCAAGATAGCGACCTGGGAGGCGAGCAGTTCTTC. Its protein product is CASSQDSDLGGEQFF.

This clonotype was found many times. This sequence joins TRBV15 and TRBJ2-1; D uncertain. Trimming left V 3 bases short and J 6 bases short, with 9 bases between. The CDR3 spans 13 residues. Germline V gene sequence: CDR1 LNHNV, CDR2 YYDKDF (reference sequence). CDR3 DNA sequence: TGTGCCACCAGCAGGAGAGGCGCCAATGAGCAGTTCTTC. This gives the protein CATSRRGANEQFF.

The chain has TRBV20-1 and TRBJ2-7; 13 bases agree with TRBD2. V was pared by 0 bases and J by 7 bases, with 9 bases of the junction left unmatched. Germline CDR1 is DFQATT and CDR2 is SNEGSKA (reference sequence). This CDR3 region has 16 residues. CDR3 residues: CSARDLTSGRMGEQYF. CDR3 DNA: TGCAGTGCTAGAGATTTGACTAGCGGGAGGATGGGGGAGCAGTACTTC.